The clone carrying this T cell receptor (beta chain) was detected only a few times. Its target is not known. The study sequenced cultured CD4+ T cell DNA using the Oncomine TCR Beta short-read assay. It was cultured CD4+ T cells from which genomic DNA was extracted. Each CDR3 protein gets one entry after TCRdb re-called the PCR reads with MiXCR. The table shows about 2,800 distinct CDR3 sequences, with 22% occurring only once. The data are from a study of vaccination and CD4 T cells after COVID-19. Germline lookup yields CDR1 MNHNS and CDR2 SASEGT. The J segment lost 6 bases and the V segment lost 6 bases, leaving 5 bases of the junction unmatched. The length of the CDR3 is 13 residues. Treatment: roughly 11-day PBMC culture with coronavirus spike peptide pools or control peptides (ViraFEST assay).

The chain links TRBV6-1 to TRBJ1-2; 9 bases line up with TRBD1. Sequences were obtained from CD4+ T cells from blood, cultured in vitro. This TCR was sampled from a human donor who had recovered from COVID-19. CDR3 in DNA: TGTGCCAGCAGGGCTACAGGGGGCAATGGCTACACCTTC. Protein: CASRATGGNGYTF.